These 13 T cell receptor beta chains were all obtained from the same sample, sequenced in a study of beta chain features in type 1 diabetes. Antigen specificity for these receptors is unknown. Study results and limitations: Significant though moderate, a shortening of TCRB CDR3s appeared in all four CD4+ subsets of Type 1 diabetes patients.

What was sequenced were expressed TCRB transcripts, since all of the isolated RNA had been reverse transcribed. TCRdb's copy holds only in-frame clones and misses some; the assay was immunoSEQ multiplex PCR. Of 200,000 to 250,000 clones in the sample, approximately 13% were seen once. The sequenced sample consisted of naive CD4+ T cells from blood. All receptors derive from a man aged 25 to 45 with type 1 diabetes.

This clone appeared a few times. The J gene is TRBJ1-4, the V gene TRBV5-4; 7 bases fit TRBD1. The CDR3 consists of 13 residues. The germline gives CDR1 SGHNT, CDR2 YYREEE (reference sequence). The trim removed 5 bases at V and 8 bases at J, leaving 6 bases unmatched. The CDR3 reads CASRRDSQEKLFF. The CDR3 DNA is TGTGCCAGCAGGCGGGACAGCCAAGAAAAACTGTTTTTT.

The chain links TRBV19 to TRBJ1-2; TRBD1 matches 8 bases. The ends lost 3 bases at V and 2 bases at J; junction bases unmatched: 8. Germline V lookup: CDR1 LNHDA, CDR2 SQIVND (reference sequence). The CDR3 length is 16 residues. CDR3: CASSMVWTGLNYGYTF. Here the CDR3 DNA reads TGTGCCAGTAGTATGGTATGGACAGGGTTGAACTATGGCTACACCTTC.

This rearrangement joins TRBV5-1 to TRBJ2-1, with TRBD2 matching over 9 bases. Germline values: CDR1 SGHRS, CDR2 YFSETQ. The CDR3 runs 15 residues. V shed 4 bases and J 2 bases; nucleotides not matched to a gene: 4. The CDR3 is CASSPGLATYNEQFF. The CDR3 nucleotides read TGCGCCAGCAGCCCGGGACTAGCCACCTACAATGAGCAGTTCTTC.

V gene TRBV9 combines with J gene TRBJ2-1; 14 bases match TRBD2. Looked up from germline, CDR1 is SGDLS and CDR2 is YYNGEE. J was trimmed by 1 base and V by 0 bases; bases with no gene match: 6. CDR3 length equals 19 residues. In DNA, the CDR3 is TGTGCCAGCAGCGTAGCTACGACTAGCGGGGGGGCATCCTACAATGAGCAGTTCTTC. This translates into CASSVATTSGGASYNEQFF.

V and J are TRBV30 and TRBJ1-5; no reliable D call. The V end was cut by 0 bases, the J end by 1 base, with 16 bases between. Germline CDR1 reads GTSNPN; CDR2 reads SVGIG (reference sequence). The CDR3 loop spans 17 amino acids. CDR3 nucleotide sequence: TGTGCCTGGAGTGTGGGCCGAAGGGAGGGCAGCAATCAGCCCCAGCATTTT. It codes for CAWSVGRREGSNQPQHF.

At least ten counts were recorded for this clone. The chain links TRBV23-1 to TRBJ2-1; 9 bases are shared with TRBD1. TRBV23-1 is an ORF, with its function uncertain. V lost 4 bases and J lost 9; bases outside the gene matches: 10. The CDR3 is made up of 15 amino acids. CDR3 sequence reads: CASSPRRDREVEQFF. The DNA for the CDR3 is TGCGCCAGCAGTCCTAGGAGGGACAGGGAGGTTGAGCAGTTCTTC.

The J gene is TRBJ2-5, the V gene TRBV5-1, with unresolved D. Germline V gene sequence: CDR1 SGHRS, CDR2 YFSETQ. The V gene lost 3 bases and the J gene lost 5 bases, with 17 bases spanning the gap. CDR3 length equals 15 residues. The CDR3: CASSSQRPDRETQYF. The CDR3, as DNA: TGCGCCAGCAGCTCGCAGCGACCAGACCGGGAGACCCAGTACTTC.

The chain has TRBV6-6 and TRBJ2-7, with 11 bases matching TRBD2. J lost 3 bases, V lost 0 bases, and 4 bases had no gene match. Germline values: CDR1 MNHNY, CDR2 SVGAGI (reference sequence). This CDR3 is built from 16 residues. The CDR3 region has the DNA TGTGCCAGCAGTTACTCGTTAGCGGGAGGGCGCTACGAGCAGTACTTC. It translates to CASSYSLAGGRYEQYF.

This clone has only a few counts. The chain is built from TRBV19 and TRBJ2-1; 9 bases match TRBD2. The germline gives CDR1 LNHDA, CDR2 SQIVND (reference sequence). J gave up 8 bases and V 3 bases, and 11 bases lay outside the gene matches. The CDR3 extends over 16 amino acids. In nucleotides, the CDR3 is TGTGCCAGTAGTATTAGGAGCGGGGGGCGGGGGGATGAGCAGTTCTTC. Residues: CASSIRSGGRGDEQFF.

This clone has more than one count but fewer than ten. The chain couples TRBV6-5 to TRBJ2-5; TRBD2 aligns across 8 bases. The V gene end was trimmed by 8 bases and the J gene end by 1 base; junction bases not matched to a gene: 6. Germline CDR1 is MNHEY and CDR2 is SVGAGI. CDR3 length equals 14 residues. The CDR3 spells CASWDSGTQETQYF. CDR3 nucleotide sequence: TGTGCCAGCTGGGATAGCGGGACCCAAGAGACCCAGTACTTC.

The chain is built from TRBV30 and TRBJ1-1; TRBD1 is a possible D gene (5 bases). There are 13 residues in the CDR3. The V end lost 0 bases, the J end lost 11 bases, and 16 bases lay between the germline ends. Germline CDR1 GTSNPN, CDR2 SVGIG (reference sequence). CDR3 region: CAWSVRGAPGAFF. For the CDR3, the DNA is TGTGCCTGGAGTGTACGCGGGGCACCGGGGGCTTTCTTT.

This clone was seen only a few times. The chain couples TRBV29-1 to TRBJ1-4; 7 bases are a match to TRBD1. With V trimmed by 7 bases and J by 8 bases, 10 bases remained unmatched. CDR3 length: 13 amino acids. Looked up from germline, CDR1 is SQVTM and CDR2 is ANQGSEA. CDR3 bases: TGCAGCGCCTCGACAGGGTTAGGGGAAAAACTGTTTTTT. Translating it yields CSASTGLGEKLFF.

This chain uses TRBV25-1 with TRBJ2-3, with TRBD2 matching over 14 bases. Per the germline V gene, CDR1 is MGHDK and CDR2 is SYGVNS. The junction had 5 bases not matched to a gene; V was cut back by 3 bases and J by 3 bases. The CDR3 has 17 amino acids. Here the CDR3 DNA reads TGTGCCAGCAGTGATATATGGACTAGCGGGGGGACAGATACGCAGTATTTT. It encodes CASSDIWTSGGTDTQYF.